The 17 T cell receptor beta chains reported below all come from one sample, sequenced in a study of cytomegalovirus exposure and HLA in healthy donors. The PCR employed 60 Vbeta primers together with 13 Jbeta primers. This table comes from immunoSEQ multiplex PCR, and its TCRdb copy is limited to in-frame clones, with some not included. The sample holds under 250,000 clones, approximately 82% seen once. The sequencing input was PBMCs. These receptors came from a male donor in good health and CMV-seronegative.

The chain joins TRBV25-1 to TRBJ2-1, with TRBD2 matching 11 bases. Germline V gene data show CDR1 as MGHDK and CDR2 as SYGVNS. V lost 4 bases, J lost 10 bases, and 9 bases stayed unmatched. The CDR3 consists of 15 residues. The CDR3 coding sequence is TGTGCCAGCAGTGCTCCTGGCCTAGCGGGAGGCGAGCAGTTCTTC. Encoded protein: CASSAPGLAGGEQFF. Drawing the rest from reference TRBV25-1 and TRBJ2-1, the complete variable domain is EADIYQTPRYLVIGTGKKITLECSQTMGHDKMYWYQQDPGMELHLIHYSYGVNSTEKGDLSSESTVSRIRTEHFPLTLESARPSHTSQYLCASSAPGLAGGEQFFGPGTRLTVL.

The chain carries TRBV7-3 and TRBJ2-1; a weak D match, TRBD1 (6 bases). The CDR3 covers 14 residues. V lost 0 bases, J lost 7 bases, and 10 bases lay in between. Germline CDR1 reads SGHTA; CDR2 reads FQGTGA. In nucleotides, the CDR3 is TGTGCCAGCAGCTTAACTTCAACAGGGAATGAGCAGTTCTTC. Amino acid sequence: CASSLTSTGNEQFF. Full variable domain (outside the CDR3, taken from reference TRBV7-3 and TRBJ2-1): GAGVSQTPSNKVTEKGKYVELRCDPISGHTALYWYRQSLGQGPEFLIYFQGTGAADDSGLPNDRFFAVRPEGSVSTLKIQRTERGDSAVYLCASSLTSTGNEQFFGPGTRLTVL.

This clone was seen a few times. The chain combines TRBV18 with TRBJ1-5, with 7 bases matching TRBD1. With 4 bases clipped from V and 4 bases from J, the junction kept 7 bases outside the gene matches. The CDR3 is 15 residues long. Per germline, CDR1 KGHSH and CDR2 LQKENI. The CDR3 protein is CASSLGTALNQPQHF. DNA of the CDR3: TGTGCCAGCTCACTCGGGACAGCTCTTAATCAGCCCCAGCATTTT.

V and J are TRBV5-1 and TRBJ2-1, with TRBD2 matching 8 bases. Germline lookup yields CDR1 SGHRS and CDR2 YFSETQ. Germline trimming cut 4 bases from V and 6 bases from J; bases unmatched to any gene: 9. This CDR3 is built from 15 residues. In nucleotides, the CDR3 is TGCGCCAGCAGCCTCCAGCGGGAGCCCGTCAATGAGCAGTTCTTC. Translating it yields CASSLQREPVNEQFF.

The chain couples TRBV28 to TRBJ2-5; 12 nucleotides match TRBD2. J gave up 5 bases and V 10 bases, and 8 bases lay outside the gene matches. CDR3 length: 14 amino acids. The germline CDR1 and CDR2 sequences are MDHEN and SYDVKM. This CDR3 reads CATRLAGAGETQYF. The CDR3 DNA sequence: TGTGCCACAAGACTAGCGGGAGCAGGGGAGACCCAGTACTTC.

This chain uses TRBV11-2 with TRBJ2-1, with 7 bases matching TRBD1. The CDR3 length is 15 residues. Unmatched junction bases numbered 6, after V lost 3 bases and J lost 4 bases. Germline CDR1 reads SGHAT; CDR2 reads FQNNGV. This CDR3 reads CASSLGTGQYNEQFF. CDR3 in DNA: TGTGCCAGCAGCTTGGGAACGGGACAGTACAATGAGCAGTTCTTC. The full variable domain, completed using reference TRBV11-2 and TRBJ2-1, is EAGVAQSPRYKIIEKRQSVAFWCNPISGHATLYWYQQILGQGPKLLIQFQNNGVVDDSQLPKDRFSAERLKGVDSTLKIQPAKLEDSAVYLCASSLGTGQYNEQFFGPGTRLTVL.

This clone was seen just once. CDR3 in amino acids: CASSTGQGQETQYF. In DNA, the CDR3 is TGTGCCAGCAGCACGGGACAGGGGCAAGAGACCCAGTACTTC. The chain uses TRBV7-9 and TRBJ2-5; 10 nucleotides line up with TRBD1. The germline V gene has CDR1 SEHNR and CDR2 FQNEAQ (reference sequence). The V segment lost 5 bases and the J segment 2 bases; nucleotides outside the gene matches: 2. The CDR3 has 14 residues.

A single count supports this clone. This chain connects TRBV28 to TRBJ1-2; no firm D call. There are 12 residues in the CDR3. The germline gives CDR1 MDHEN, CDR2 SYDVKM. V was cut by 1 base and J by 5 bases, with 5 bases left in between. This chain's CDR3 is CASSLYRYGYTF. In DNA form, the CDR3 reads TGTGCCAGCAGTTTATATCGTTATGGCTACACCTTC.

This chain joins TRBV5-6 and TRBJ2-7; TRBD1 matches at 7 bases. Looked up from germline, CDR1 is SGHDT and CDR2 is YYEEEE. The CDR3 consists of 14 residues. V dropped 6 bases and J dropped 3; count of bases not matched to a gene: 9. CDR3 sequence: CASTNRGRDYEQYF. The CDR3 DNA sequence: TGTGCCAGCACCAACAGGGGCCGGGACTACGAGCAGTACTTC.

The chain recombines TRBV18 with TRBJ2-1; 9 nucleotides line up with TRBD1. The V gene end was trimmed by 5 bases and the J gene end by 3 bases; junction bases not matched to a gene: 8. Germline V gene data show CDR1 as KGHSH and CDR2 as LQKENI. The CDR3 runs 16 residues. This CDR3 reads CASSTGTGPSYNEQFF. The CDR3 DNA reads TGTGCCAGCTCAACCGGGACAGGGCCAAGCTACAATGAGCAGTTCTTC.

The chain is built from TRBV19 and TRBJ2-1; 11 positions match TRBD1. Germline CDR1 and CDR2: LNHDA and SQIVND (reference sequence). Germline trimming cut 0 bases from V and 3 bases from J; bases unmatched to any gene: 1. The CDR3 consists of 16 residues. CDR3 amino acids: CASSIDGTGGYNEQFF. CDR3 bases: TGTGCCAGTAGTATAGACGGGACAGGGGGCTACAATGAGCAGTTCTTC.

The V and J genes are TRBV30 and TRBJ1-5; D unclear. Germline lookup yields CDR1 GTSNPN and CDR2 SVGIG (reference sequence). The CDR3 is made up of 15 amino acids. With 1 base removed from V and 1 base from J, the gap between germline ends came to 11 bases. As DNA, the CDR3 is TGTGCCTGGAGTGGGGGAGGAGGCAGCAATCAGCCCCAGCATTTT. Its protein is CAWSGGGGSNQPQHF.

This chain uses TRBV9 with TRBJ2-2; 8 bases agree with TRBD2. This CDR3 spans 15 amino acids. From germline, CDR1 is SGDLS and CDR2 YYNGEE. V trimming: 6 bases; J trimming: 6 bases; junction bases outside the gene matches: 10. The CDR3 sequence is CASTQRSGSAGELFF. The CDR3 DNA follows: TGTGCCAGCACCCAAAGGAGCGGGAGTGCCGGGGAGCTGTTTTTT.

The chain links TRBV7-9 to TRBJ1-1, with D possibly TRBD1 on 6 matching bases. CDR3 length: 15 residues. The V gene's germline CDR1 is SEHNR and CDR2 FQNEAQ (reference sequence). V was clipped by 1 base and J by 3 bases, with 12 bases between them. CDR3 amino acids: CASSLGAGVYTEAFF. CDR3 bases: TGTGCCAGCAGCTTAGGCGCAGGGGTTTACACTGAAGCTTTCTTT.

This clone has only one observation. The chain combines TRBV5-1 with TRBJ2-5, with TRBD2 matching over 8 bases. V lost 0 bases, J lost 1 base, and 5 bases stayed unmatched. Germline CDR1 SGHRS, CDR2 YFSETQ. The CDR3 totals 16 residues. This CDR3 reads CASSLAGGIFQETQYF. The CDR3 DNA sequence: TGCGCCAGCAGCTTGGCGGGAGGGATCTTCCAAGAGACCCAGTACTTC. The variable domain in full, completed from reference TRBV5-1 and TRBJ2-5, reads KAGVTQTPRYLIKTRGQQVTLSCSPISGHRSVSWYQQTPGQGLQFLFEYFSETQRNKGNFPGRFSGRQFSNSRSEMNVSTLELGDSALYLCASSLAGGIFQETQYFGPGTRLLVL.

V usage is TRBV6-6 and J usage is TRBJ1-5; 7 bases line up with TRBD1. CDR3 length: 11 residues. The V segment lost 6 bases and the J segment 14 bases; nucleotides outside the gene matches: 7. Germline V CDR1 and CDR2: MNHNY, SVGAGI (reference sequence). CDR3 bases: TGTGCCAGCAGGGAAACAGGGGAGAAGCATTTT. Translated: CASRETGEKHF.

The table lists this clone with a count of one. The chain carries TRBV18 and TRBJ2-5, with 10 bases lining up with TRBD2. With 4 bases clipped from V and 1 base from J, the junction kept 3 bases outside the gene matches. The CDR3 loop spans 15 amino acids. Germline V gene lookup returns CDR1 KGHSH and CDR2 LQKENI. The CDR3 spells CASSLWTSGQETQYF. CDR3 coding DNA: TGTGCCAGCTCACTCTGGACTAGCGGCCAAGAGACCCAGTACTTC.